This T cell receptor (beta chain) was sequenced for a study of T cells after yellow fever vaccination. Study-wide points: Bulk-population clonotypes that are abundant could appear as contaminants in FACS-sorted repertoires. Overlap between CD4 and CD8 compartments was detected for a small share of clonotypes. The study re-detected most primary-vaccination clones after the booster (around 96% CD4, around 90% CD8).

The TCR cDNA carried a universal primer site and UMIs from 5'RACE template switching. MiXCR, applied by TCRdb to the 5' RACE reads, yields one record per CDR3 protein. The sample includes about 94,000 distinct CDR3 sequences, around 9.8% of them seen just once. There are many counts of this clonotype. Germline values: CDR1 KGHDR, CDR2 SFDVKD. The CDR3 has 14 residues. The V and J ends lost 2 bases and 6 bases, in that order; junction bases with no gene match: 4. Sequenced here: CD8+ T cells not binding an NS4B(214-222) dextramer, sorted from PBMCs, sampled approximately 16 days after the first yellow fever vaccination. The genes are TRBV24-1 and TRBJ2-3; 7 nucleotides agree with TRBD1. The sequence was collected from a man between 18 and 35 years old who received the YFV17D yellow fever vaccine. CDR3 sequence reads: CATSDYRGPDTQYF. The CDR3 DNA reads TGTGCCACCAGTGATTACAGGGGTCCGGATACGCAGTATTTT.